This TCR beta chain was sequenced for a study of T cells after yellow fever vaccination. The 5'RACE template-switching step produced TCR cDNA and added a universal primer site and UMIs. TCRdb processed the 5' RACE reads anew with MiXCR; each CDR3 protein has one entry. In the table there are some 150,000 distinct CDR3 sequences, approximately 6.6% of which are singletons. Remarks on this clonotype: Antigen specificity is unknown.

The germline gives CDR1 SEHNR, CDR2 FQNEAQ (reference sequence). Unmatched junction bases numbered 12, after V lost 5 bases and J lost 6 bases. The CDR3 extends over 15 amino acids. Study-level findings and limits: Subsequent to the booster, the majority of primary-vaccination clones reappeared (about 97% CD4, 70% to 90% CD8).

Sequenced here: CD4+ T cells sorted from PBMCs, sampled 10 days after the yellow fever booster vaccination. The TCR comes from a man aged 25 to 40 who received the YFV17D yellow fever vaccine. The V and J genes are TRBV7-9 and TRBJ2-7; 8 bases fit TRBD2. This CDR3 is CASSPERERQAEQYF. The CDR3 DNA is TGTGCCAGCAGCCCGGAGCGGGAGCGCCAGGCCGAGCAGTACTTC.